This TCR beta chain was sequenced for a study of blood T cell repertoires in COVID-19. Clones were read by immunoSEQ multiplex PCR, and TCRdb kept only the in-frame ones, dropping some. The data hold approximately 200,000 clones, with around 87% observed a single time. A single count supports this clone. J was trimmed by 1 base and V by 10 bases; bases with no gene match: 10. From germline, CDR1 is LNHDA and CDR2 SQIVND (reference sequence). This CDR3 has 15 amino acids. The material sequenced was PBMCs or T cells enriched from blood (not recorded which). V and J are TRBV19 and TRBJ2-1, with TRBD2 matching 7 bases. The clonotype comes from a woman aged 25 to 39 who had recovered from COVID-19. CDR3 in amino acids: CATSLGGSSYNEQFF. The CDR3 DNA follows: TGTGCCACTTCCTTGGGGGGGTCTTCCTACAATGAGCAGTTCTTC.